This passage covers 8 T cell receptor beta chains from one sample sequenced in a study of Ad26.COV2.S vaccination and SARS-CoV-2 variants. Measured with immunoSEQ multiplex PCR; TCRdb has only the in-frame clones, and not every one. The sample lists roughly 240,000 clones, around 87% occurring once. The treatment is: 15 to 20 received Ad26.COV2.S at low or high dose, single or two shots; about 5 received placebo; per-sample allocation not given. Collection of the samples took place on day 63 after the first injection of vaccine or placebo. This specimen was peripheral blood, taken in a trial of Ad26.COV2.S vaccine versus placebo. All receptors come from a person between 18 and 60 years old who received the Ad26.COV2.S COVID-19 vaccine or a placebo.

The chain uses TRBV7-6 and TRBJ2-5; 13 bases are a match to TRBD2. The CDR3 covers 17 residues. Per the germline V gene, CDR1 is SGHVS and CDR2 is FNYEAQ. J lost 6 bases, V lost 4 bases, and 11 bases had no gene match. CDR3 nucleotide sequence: TGTGCCAGCAGCTCCGAGACTAGCGGGGGGCCTACGAAGACCCAGTACTTC. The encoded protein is CASSSETSGGPTKTQYF.

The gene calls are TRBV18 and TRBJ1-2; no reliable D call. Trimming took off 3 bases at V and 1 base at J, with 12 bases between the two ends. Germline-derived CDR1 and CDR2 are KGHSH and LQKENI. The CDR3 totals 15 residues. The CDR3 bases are TGTGCCAGCTCACCGACCAGGACCGATAACTATGGCTACACCTTC. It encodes CASSPTRTDNYGYTF. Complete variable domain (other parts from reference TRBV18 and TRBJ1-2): NAGVMQNPRHLVRRRGQEARLRCSPMKGHSHVYWYRQLPEEGLKFMVYLQKENIIDESGMPKERFSAEFPKEGPSILRIQQVVRGDSAAYFCASSPTRTDNYGYTFGSGTRLTVV.

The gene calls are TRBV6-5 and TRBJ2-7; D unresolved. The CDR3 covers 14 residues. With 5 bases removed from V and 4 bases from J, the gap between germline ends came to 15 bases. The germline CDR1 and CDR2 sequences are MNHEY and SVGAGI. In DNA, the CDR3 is TGTGCCAGCAGTCCGGACCAGAAAGATTACGAGCAGTACTTC. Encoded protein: CASSPDQKDYEQYF.

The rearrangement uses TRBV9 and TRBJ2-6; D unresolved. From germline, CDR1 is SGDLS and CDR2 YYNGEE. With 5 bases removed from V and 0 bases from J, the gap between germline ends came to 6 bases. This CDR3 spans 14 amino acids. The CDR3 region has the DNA TGTGCCAGCAGGGGCTTCTCTGGGGCCAACGTCCTGACTTTC. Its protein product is CASRGFSGANVLTF.

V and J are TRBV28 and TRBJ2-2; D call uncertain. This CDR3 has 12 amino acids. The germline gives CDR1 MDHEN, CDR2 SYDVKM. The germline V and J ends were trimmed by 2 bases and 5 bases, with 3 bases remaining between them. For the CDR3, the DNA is TGTGCCAGCAGTTTAATGACCGGGGAGCTGTTTTTT. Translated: CASSLMTGELFF.

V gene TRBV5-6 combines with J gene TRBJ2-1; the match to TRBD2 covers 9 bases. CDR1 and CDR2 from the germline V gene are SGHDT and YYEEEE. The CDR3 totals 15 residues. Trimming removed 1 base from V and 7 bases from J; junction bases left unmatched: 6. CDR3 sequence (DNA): TGTGCCAGCAGCTTGACGCGGGGGGGCTGGAATGAGCAGTTCTTC. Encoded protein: CASSLTRGGWNEQFF.

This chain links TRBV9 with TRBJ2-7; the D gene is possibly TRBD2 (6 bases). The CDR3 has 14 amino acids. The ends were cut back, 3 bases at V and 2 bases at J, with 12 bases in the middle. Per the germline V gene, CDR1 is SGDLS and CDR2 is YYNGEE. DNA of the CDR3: TGTGCCAGCAGCGAAGGGGACTTTACCTACGAGCAGTACTTC. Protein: CASSEGDFTYEQYF.

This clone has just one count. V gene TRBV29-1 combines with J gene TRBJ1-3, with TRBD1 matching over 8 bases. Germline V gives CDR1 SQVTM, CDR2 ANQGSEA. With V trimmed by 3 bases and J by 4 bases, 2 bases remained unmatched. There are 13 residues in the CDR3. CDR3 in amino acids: CSVEDRAGNTIYF. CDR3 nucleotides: TGCAGCGTTGAGGACAGGGCGGGAAACACCATATATTTT.